These 27 T cell receptor beta chains originate from one sample sequenced in a study of T cells after yellow fever vaccination. MiXCR, applied by TCRdb to the 5' RACE reads, yields one record per CDR3 protein. The data contain roughly 56,000 distinct CDR3 sequences, around 6.1% of them singletons. The sequences come from PBMCs, either bulk or a sorted T-cell subset (CD4+, CD8+, memory, or dextramer-sorted; not recorded which), collected on the day of the yellow fever booster vaccination. These receptor sequences come from a man aged 18 to 30 who received the YFV17D yellow fever vaccine.

This clonotype was observed at least ten times. The chain has TRBV4-3 and TRBJ1-1, with D hard to call. The V and J ends lost 5 bases and 5 bases respectively, with 18 bases between them. The CDR3 loop spans 15 amino acids. The germline V gene has CDR1 LGHNA and CDR2 YSLEER. The CDR3 nucleotides are TGCGCCAGCAGCGCCACCGAGGGTAGGGAGACTGAAGCTTTCTTT. Translation gives CASSATEGRETEAFF.

This clonotype was detected many times. The chain carries TRBV29-1 and TRBJ1-1, with D tentatively TRBD1 (5 bases). CDR3 length equals 14 residues. Trimming shortened V by 7 bases and J by 5 bases, and 20 bases separated the two germline ends. CDR1 and CDR2 from the germline V gene are SQVTM and ANQGSEA. CDR3 coding DNA: TGCAGCGGCGGTGGGCAGGGAACTCCGACTGAAGCTTTCTTT. It codes for CSGGGQGTPTEAFF.

This clonotype was seen at least ten times. The chain combines TRBV11-2 with TRBJ1-1, with D tentatively TRBD1 (5 bases). V was cut by 5 bases and J by 2 bases, with 9 bases left in between. Germline CDR1 is SGHAT and CDR2 is FQNNGV. The CDR3 covers 13 residues. CDR3 sequence reads: CASSRGLNTEAFF. CDR3 sequence (DNA): TGTGCCAGCAGCCGGGGACTTAACACTGAAGCTTTCTTT.

This clonotype has a count of ten or more. The chain combines TRBV7-6 with TRBJ2-7, with D possibly being TRBD2 (5 bases). V lost 5 bases, J lost 3 bases, and 8 bases lay in between. This CDR3 has 12 amino acids. CDR1 and CDR2 from the germline V gene are SGHVS and FNYEAQ. The CDR3: CASSPRGYEQYF. The CDR3 DNA reads TGTGCCAGCAGCCCCCGGGGCTACGAGCAGTACTTC.

The V gene is TRBV6-5, the J gene TRBJ2-2; no clear D. CDR1 MNHEY and CDR2 SVGAGI come from the germline V gene. The V and J ends lost 6 bases and 7 bases respectively, with 12 bases between them. The length of the CDR3 is 13 residues. The CDR3 is CASRSPHGGELFF. The CDR3 DNA sequence: TGTGCCAGCAGATCCCCCCATGGCGGGGAGCTGTTTTTT.

In its sample, this clonotype was seen many times. The V gene is TRBV13, the J gene TRBJ2-3; D gene ambiguous. This CDR3 comprises 11 residues. CDR1 PRHDT and CDR2 FYEKMQ come from the germline V gene (reference sequence). V lost 4 bases and J 6 bases, leaving 5 bases between the germline ends. The CDR3 here is CASSSGDTQYF. The CDR3 nucleotides read TGTGCCAGCAGCTCGGGTGATACGCAGTATTTT.

The chain combines TRBV5-1 with TRBJ2-3; 10 nucleotides match TRBD2. V dropped 4 bases and J dropped 2; count of bases not matched to a gene: 10. This CDR3 has 17 amino acids. CDR1 and CDR2 from the germline V gene are SGHRS and YFSETQ. CDR3: CASSHITSGGDTDTQYF. CDR3 sequence (DNA): TGCGCCAGCAGCCACATAACCAGCGGGGGGGACACAGATACGCAGTATTTT.

This clonotype was observed many times. This chain uses TRBV12-3 or TRBV12-4 with TRBJ1-4; 8 bases match TRBD1. The J segment lost 3 bases and the V segment lost 8 bases, leaving 8 bases of the junction unmatched. There are 15 residues in the CDR3. CDR3 amino acids: CASAQWGQANEKLFF. As DNA, the CDR3 is TGTGCCAGCGCCCAGTGGGGACAGGCTAATGAAAAACTGTTTTTT.

J is TRBJ1-6 and V is TRBV4-2; D possibly corresponds to TRBD1 (5 bases). Germline-derived CDR1 and CDR2 are LGHNA and YNFKEQ. V lost 2 bases to trimming and J lost 7 bases, with 15 bases between them. This CDR3 region has 16 residues. CDR3 region: CASSQNRPGGNSPLHF. The CDR3 nucleotides are TGTGCCAGCAGCCAAAACAGGCCGGGGGGAAATTCACCCCTCCACTTT.

This chain joins TRBV2 and TRBJ2-3; D perhaps matches TRBD1 (6 bases). Germline assignment: CDR1 SNHLY and CDR2 FYNNEI. This CDR3 region has 14 residues. Trimming removed 6 bases at V and 3 bases at J, with 13 bases between. CDR3: CASSSRGRTDTQYF. In DNA form, the CDR3 reads TGTGCCAGCAGCAGCAGGGGCAGAACAGATACGCAGTATTTT.

This clonotype was found many times. The chain couples TRBV7-2 to TRBJ1-5; D might be TRBD1 (6 bases). CDR3 length: 15 residues. Germline V gene lookup returns CDR1 SGHTA and CDR2 FQGNSA. The V end lost 4 bases, the J end lost 5 bases, and 15 bases lay between the germline ends. Here the CDR3 reads CASSWTVGTDQPQHF. The CDR3 DNA is TGTGCCAGCAGCTGGACAGTAGGTACCGATCAGCCCCAGCATTTT. Filled out from reference TRBV7-2 and TRBJ1-5, the complete variable domain reads GAGVSQSPSNKVTEKGKDVELRCDPISGHTALYWYRQSLGQGLEFLIYFQGNSAPDKSGLPSDRFSAERTGGSVSTLTIQRTQQEDSAVYLCASSWTVGTDQPQHFGDGTRLSIL.

This rearrangement joins TRBV27 to TRBJ1-6; maybe TRBD1 (5 bases). There are 17 residues in the CDR3. Deletions cut 3 bases from V and 5 bases from J, with 17 bases between. Germline V lookup: CDR1 MNHEY, CDR2 SMNVEV (reference sequence). The CDR3: CASSFSSSDTDNSPLHF. In nucleotides, the CDR3 is TGTGCCAGCAGTTTCTCCTCCTCGGACACCGATAATTCACCCCTCCACTTT.

This clonotype has more than one count but fewer than ten. The chain has TRBV19 and TRBJ1-4, with no clear D. V was trimmed by 6 bases and J by 0 bases, leaving 8 bases between them. The CDR3 is 14 amino acids. The V gene's germline CDR1 is LNHDA and CDR2 SQIVND (reference sequence). CDR3 in DNA: TGTGCCAGTAGACCGGATGCAACTAATGAAAAACTGTTTTTT. Translating gives CASRPDATNEKLFF.

This clonotype was counted many times. This chain uses TRBV7-6 with TRBJ1-6; possibly TRBD1 for D (6 bases). CDR3 length: 15 residues. With 2 bases removed from V and 5 bases from J, the gap between germline ends came to 10 bases. The germline V gene encodes CDR1 SGHVS and CDR2 FNYEAQ. The CDR3 is CASSLRGSHNSPLHF. In nucleotides, the CDR3 is TGTGCCAGCAGCTTAAGGGGGTCCCATAATTCACCCCTCCACTTT.

This clonotype has a handful of counts. This chain uses TRBV9 with TRBJ2-7, with D possibly being TRBD2 (6 bases). CDR3 length: 16 residues. Deletions cut 0 bases from V and 3 bases from J, with 16 bases between. Germline CDR1 SGDLS, CDR2 YYNGEE. The CDR3 sequence is CASSVVGRGANYEQYV. In nucleotides, the CDR3 is TGTGCCAGCAGCGTAGTTGGTCGCGGGGCGAACTACGAGCAGTACGTC.

The V call is TRBV5-1, the J call TRBJ2-3, with D maybe TRBD2 (6 bases). CDR1 and CDR2 (germline): SGHRS, YFSETQ. V was shortened by 5 bases and J by 1 base, with 8 bases between the two germline ends. The CDR3 covers 13 residues. CDR3 sequence (DNA): TGCGCCAGCAGTGGGGAGGGCACAGATACGCAGTATTTT. This encodes CASSGEGTDTQYF. The complete variable domain, with remaining parts taken from reference TRBV5-1 and TRBJ2-3, reads KAGVTQTPRYLIKTRGQQVTLSCSPISGHRSVSWYQQTPGQGLQFLFEYFSETQRNKGNFPGRFSGRQFSNSRSEMNVSTLELGDSALYLCASSGEGTDTQYFGPGTRLTVL.

This clonotype has a handful of counts. This chain uses TRBV7-9 with TRBJ2-1; D gene unclear. Trimming took 5 bases from V and 3 from J, leaving 8 bases between them. Germline V gene sequence: CDR1 SEHNR, CDR2 FQNEAQ (reference sequence). The CDR3 runs 13 residues. Here the CDR3 DNA reads TGTGCCAGCAGCCCACCGGGCTACAATGAGCAGTTCTTC. As protein: CASSPPGYNEQFF.

This clonotype was detected only a few times. The chain employs TRBV4-1 and TRBJ2-5, with 7 nucleotides matching TRBD1. Germline V gene lookup returns CDR1 MGHRA and CDR2 YSYEKL. The V and J ends lost 0 bases and 7 bases, in that order; junction bases with no gene match: 8. This CDR3 is built from 15 residues. In nucleotides, the CDR3 is TGCGCCAGCAGCCAAGATCCGGGACAGTTGGGGACCCAGTACTTC. This encodes CASSQDPGQLGTQYF.

The table lists this clonotype with many counts. V and J are TRBV6-5 and TRBJ2-1; 9 bases align to TRBD1. The CDR3 runs 13 residues. Trimming cost V 8 bases and J 4 bases; bases outside gene matches: 3. Germline V lookup: CDR1 MNHEY, CDR2 SVGAGI. The CDR3 DNA follows: TGTGCCAGCGCACAGGGGGCTTACAATGAGCAGTTCTTC. Residues: CASAQGAYNEQFF.

This clonotype was detected ten times or more. This sequence joins TRBV5-5 and TRBJ2-1, with D perhaps matching TRBD2 (7 bases). The CDR3 is made up of 15 amino acids. V lost 0 bases, J lost 4 bases, and 11 bases lay in between. Germline V gene sequence: CDR1 SGHKS, CDR2 YYEKEE (reference sequence). The CDR3 region has the DNA TGTGCCAGCAGCTTGGAGGGGGGGATTTACAATGAGCAGTTCTTC. Translation gives CASSLEGGIYNEQFF. The entire variable domain, with the rest obtained from reference TRBV5-5 and TRBJ2-1, is as follows: DAGVTQSPTHLIKTRGQQVTLRCSPISGHKSVSWYQQVLGQGPQFIFQYYEKEERGRGNFPDRFSARQFPNYSSELNVNALLLGDSALYLCASSLEGGIYNEQFFGPGTRLTVL.

This clonotype appeared many times. The V call is TRBV6-2 or TRBV6-3, the J call TRBJ2-1; TRBD2 is a possible D gene (5 bases). In germline, CDR1 is MNHEY, CDR2 SVGEGT. The CDR3 covers 15 residues. Trimming removed 2 bases at V and 7 bases at J, with 15 bases between. This CDR3 reads CASSYIGLAPNEQFF. The CDR3, as DNA: TGTGCCAGCAGTTACATCGGGCTAGCCCCGAATGAGCAGTTCTTC.

This clonotype was counted only a few times. The chain is built from TRBV3-1 and TRBJ2-1; 7 bases align to TRBD2. This CDR3 is 16 amino acids long. The germline gives CDR1 LGHDT, CDR2 YNNKEL (reference sequence). V trimming: 0 bases; J trimming: 0 bases; junction bases outside the gene matches: 2. CDR3 sequence: CASSQDRGDSYNEQFF. The CDR3 DNA follows: TGTGCCAGCAGCCAAGACCGGGGGGACTCCTACAATGAGCAGTTCTTC.

The table lists this clonotype with a few counts. V usage is TRBV19 and J usage is TRBJ1-1, with D unresolved. The CDR3 covers 14 residues. Trimming took 3 bases from V and 1 from J, leaving 9 bases between them. The germline V gene has CDR1 LNHDA and CDR2 SQIVND (reference sequence). CDR3 DNA: TGTGCCAGTAGTATTGCCCCCACGAACACTGAAGCTTTCTTT. Protein sequence: CASSIAPTNTEAFF. The full variable domain, rest sourced from reference TRBV19 and TRBJ1-1, is DGGITQSPKYLFRKEGQNVTLSCEQNLNHDAMYWYRQDPGQGLRLIYYSQIVNDFQKGDIAEGYSVSREKKESFPLTVTSAQKNPTAFYLCASSIAPTNTEAFFGQGTRLTVV.

V is TRBV4-3 and J is TRBJ1-1; no reliable D call. Germline assignment: CDR1 LGHNA and CDR2 YSLEER. CDR3 length: 16 residues. V was cut by 0 bases and J by 1 base, with 12 bases left in between. The CDR3 sequence: CASSQELGRWNTEAFF. The DNA for the CDR3 is TGCGCCAGCAGCCAAGAGTTGGGCCGGTGGAACACTGAAGCTTTCTTT.

V is TRBV4-2 and J is TRBJ1-3; D remains unclear. CDR1 and CDR2 from the germline V gene are LGHNA and YNFKEQ. The V end was cut by 0 bases, the J end by 11 bases, with 11 bases between. The CDR3 has 13 amino acids. The CDR3 spells CASSQDDGFSIYF. CDR3 in DNA: TGTGCCAGCAGCCAAGATGATGGGTTTTCCATATATTTT.

In its sample, this clonotype was seen many times. V is TRBV9 and J is TRBJ1-2; the D is unclear. This CDR3 has 14 residues. The germline V gene encodes CDR1 SGDLS and CDR2 YYNGEE. The V and J ends lost 5 bases and 5 bases respectively, with 16 bases between them. CDR3 region: CASRGSYGSYGYTF. The CDR3 nucleotides read TGTGCCAGCAGGGGGTCTTATGGATCTTATGGCTACACCTTC. Together with reference TRBV9 and TRBJ1-2, the CDR3 gives the full variable domain: DSGVTQTPKHLITATGQRVTLRCSPRSGDLSVYWYQQSLDQGLQFLIQYYNGEERAKGNILERFSAQQFPDLHSELNLSSLELGDSALYFCASRGSYGSYGYTFGSGTRLTVV.

This clonotype was detected only a few times. The chain carries TRBV15 and TRBJ2-5; TRBD2 aligns across 7 bases. The J segment lost 4 bases and the V segment lost 2 bases, leaving 4 bases of the junction unmatched. Germline loops: CDR1 LNHNV, CDR2 YYDKDF (reference sequence). CDR3 length equals 14 residues. CDR3 nucleotide sequence: TGTGCCACCAGCAGAAGCGGGGCGTCAGAGACCCAGTACTTC. It translates to CATSRSGASETQYF. Supplemented by reference TRBV15 and TRBJ2-5, the full variable domain reads DAMVIQNPRYQVTQFGKPVTLSCSQTLNHNVMYWYQQKSSQAPKLLFHYYDKDFNNEADTPDNFQSRRPNTSFCFLDIRSPGLGDTAMYLCATSRSGASETQYFGPGTRLLVL.